Following are 18 T cell receptor beta chains from one sample sequenced in a study of cytomegalovirus exposure and HLA in healthy donors. The method was immunoSEQ multiplex PCR; TCRdb's version includes in-frame clones alone and lacks a portion of them. The sample has roughly 70,000 clones; roughly 95% are singletons. Sequenced input: PBMCs. Receptor source: a woman under 30 in good health and CMV-seropositive.

This chain links TRBV2 with TRBJ2-1; 13 bases fit TRBD2. Trimming cost V 2 bases and J 3 bases; bases outside gene matches: 4. Per germline, CDR1 SNHLY and CDR2 FYNNEI. This CDR3 has 17 amino acids. CDR3 sequence: CASSETGTSGDYNEQFF. DNA for the CDR3: TGTGCCAGCAGTGAAACCGGGACTAGCGGGGACTACAATGAGCAGTTCTTC. The variable domain in full, with the rest retrieved from reference TRBV2 and TRBJ2-1, is EPEVTQTPSHQVTQMGQEVILRCVPISNHLYFYWYRQILGQKVEFLVSFYNNEISEKSEIFDDQFSVERPDGSNFTLKIRSTKLEDSAMYFCASSETGTSGDYNEQFFGPGTRLTVL.

This chain connects TRBV19 to TRBJ1-1; 7 bases align to TRBD1. The CDR3 covers 14 residues. Looked up from germline, CDR1 is LNHDA and CDR2 is SQIVND (reference sequence). V shed 7 bases and J 8 bases; nucleotides not matched to a gene: 13. CDR3 in amino acids: CASTPIQGKGEAFF. Written as DNA, the CDR3 is TGTGCCAGTACCCCAATACAGGGGAAGGGAGAAGCTTTCTTT.

This clone was observed a single time. This chain joins TRBV28 and TRBJ2-7, with TRBD1 matching 9 bases. From germline, CDR1 is MDHEN and CDR2 SYDVKM. The length of the CDR3 is 14 residues. The V and J ends lost 3 bases and 2 bases, in that order; junction bases with no gene match: 2. The CDR3 protein is CASSFRTGAYEQYF. The DNA for the CDR3 is TGTGCCAGCAGTTTTCGGACAGGGGCCTACGAGCAGTACTTC.

This clone appeared a single time. This chain joins TRBV30 and TRBJ1-4, with no clear D. V was shortened by 2 bases and J by 0 bases, with 22 bases between the two germline ends. The CDR3 consists of 19 residues. Looked up from germline, CDR1 is GTSNPN and CDR2 is SVGIG (reference sequence). In nucleotides, the CDR3 is TGTGCCTGGAGTCCCCCGAGAATGGTAACGGGGACAACTAATGAAAAACTGTTTTTT. Translating it yields CAWSPPRMVTGTTNEKLFF.

The CDR3 bases are TGTGCCAGCAGCTTACCGGCGACACAAGAGACCCAGTACTTC. Its protein product is CASSLPATQETQYF. V is TRBV7-6 and J is TRBJ2-5, with unresolved D. Trimming took 2 bases from V and 2 from J, leaving 9 bases between them. Germline CDR1 reads SGHVS; CDR2 reads FNYEAQ. The CDR3 spans 14 residues. Filled out from reference TRBV7-6 and TRBJ2-5, the complete variable domain reads GAGVSQSPRYKVTKRGQDVALRCDPISGHVSLYWYRQALGQGPEFLTYFNYEAQQDKSGLPNDRFSAERPEGSISTLTIQRTEQRDSAMYRCASSLPATQETQYFGPGTRLLVL.

The chain joins TRBV5-8 to TRBJ1-1; maybe TRBD1 (6 bases). There are 15 residues in the CDR3. Germline-derived CDR1 and CDR2 are SGHTS and YDEGEE. V was shortened by 4 bases and J by 5 bases, with 18 bases between the two germline ends. The CDR3 nucleotides read TGTGCCAGCAGCATTGGGGACACACGGATTACTGAAGCTTTCTTT. Translated, it gives CASSIGDTRITEAFF.

This chain uses TRBV5-1 with TRBJ2-3; 7 nucleotides line up with TRBD2. V shed 0 bases, J shed 3 bases, and the junction held 13 bases outside the gene matches. Germline V gene lookup returns CDR1 SGHRS and CDR2 YFSETQ. This CDR3 has 18 amino acids. CDR3 coding DNA: TGCGCCAGCAGCTTGGTGCCGGGGGGAATGCGGGGGACAGATACGCAGTATTTT. Its protein is CASSLVPGGMRGTDTQYF. Looking up the rest from reference TRBV5-1 and TRBJ2-3 gives the full variable domain: KAGVTQTPRYLIKTRGQQVTLSCSPISGHRSVSWYQQTPGQGLQFLFEYFSETQRNKGNFPGRFSGRQFSNSRSEMNVSTLELGDSALYLCASSLVPGGMRGTDTQYFGPGTRLTVL.

This clone has only a few counts. Distinct nucleotide sequences in the sample also encode this CDR3. The J gene is TRBJ1-5, the V gene TRBV28; 10 positions match TRBD1. There are 15 residues in the CDR3. V lost 2 bases to trimming and J lost 5 bases; unmatched junction nucleotides: 3. Germline V lookup: CDR1 MDHEN, CDR2 SYDVKM. CDR3 sequence: CASSLGGQGDQPQHF. The CDR3 bases are TGTGCCAGCAGTTTAGGCGGACAGGGGGATCAGCCCCAGCATTTT.

Points on this clone: The sample contains more than one DNA sequence encoding this CDR3. The chain has TRBV28 and TRBJ2-7; no definite D call. Deletions cut 5 bases from V and 3 bases from J, with 8 bases between. The length of the CDR3 is 12 residues. Germline lookup yields CDR1 MDHEN and CDR2 SYDVKM. CDR3 nucleotides: TGTGCCAGCAGTCCCCGGAGCTACGAGCAGTACTTC. As protein: CASSPRSYEQYF.

The chain recombines TRBV25-1 with TRBJ2-1; 7 bases match TRBD2. Germline CDR1 is MGHDK and CDR2 is SYGVNS. The trim removed 6 bases at V and 2 bases at J, leaving 7 bases unmatched. This CDR3 is 15 amino acids long. The CDR3 nucleotides read TGTGCCAGCAGCCTCACGGGAGGACCCTACAATGAGCAGTTCTTC. Protein: CASSLTGGPYNEQFF.

The V and J genes are TRBV14 and TRBJ1-3; TRBD1 aligns across 7 bases. CDR1 and CDR2 from the germline V gene are SGHDN and FVKESK. V lost 4 bases, J lost 0 bases, and 3 bases stayed unmatched. CDR3 length equals 15 residues. CDR3 amino acids: CASSRQGHSGNTIYF. DNA of the CDR3: TGTGCCAGCAGCCGACAGGGACACTCTGGAAACACCATATATTTT.

The chain has TRBV27 and TRBJ1-2, with D perhaps matching TRBD1 (6 bases). The CDR3 totals 13 residues. The V end was cut by 6 bases, the J end by 10 bases, with 18 bases between. Germline V gives CDR1 MNHEY, CDR2 SMNVEV (reference sequence). The CDR3 DNA is TGTGCCAGCAGACCTCCTGGACAGCAAATCTACACCTTC. Translation gives CASRPPGQQIYTF.

This clone was seen once. The chain has TRBV5-6 and TRBJ2-7; no firm D call. V was clipped by 0 bases and J by 3 bases, with 7 bases between them. This CDR3 contains 13 residues. Germline-derived CDR1 and CDR2 are SGHDT and YYEEEE. CDR3: CASSLGQNYEQYF. CDR3 in DNA: TGTGCCAGCAGCTTGGGGCAGAACTACGAGCAGTACTTC.

The chain uses TRBV4-2 and TRBJ1-4, with 9 positions matching TRBD1. The trim removed 1 base at V and 7 bases at J, leaving 7 bases unmatched. The CDR3 runs 16 residues. The germline V gene encodes CDR1 LGHNA and CDR2 YNFKEQ. The CDR3 sequence: CASSQVTGGAGEKLFF. DNA for the CDR3: TGTGCCAGCAGCCAAGTTACAGGGGGCGCCGGTGAAAAACTGTTTTTT.

This clone was observed a single time. This chain uses TRBV28 with TRBJ1-5; 7 nucleotides match TRBD1. With 2 bases clipped from V and 3 bases from J, the junction kept 4 bases outside the gene matches. This CDR3 region has 15 residues. Germline V gene sequence: CDR1 MDHEN, CDR2 SYDVKM. CDR3 amino acids: CASSLGGGLNQPQHF. CDR3 nucleotides: TGTGCCAGCAGTTTAGGAGGGGGCCTCAATCAGCCCCAGCATTTT.

This chain connects TRBV7-9 to TRBJ2-5; D perhaps matches TRBD2 (6 bases). V was clipped by 5 bases and J by 10 bases, with 11 bases between them. CDR1 SEHNR and CDR2 FQNEAQ come from the germline V gene (reference sequence). The CDR3 is 11 amino acids. CDR3 in DNA: TGTGCCAGCAGCCTCGGGGGTGACCAGTACTTC. Translating it yields CASSLGGDQYF.

The chain carries TRBV29-1 and TRBJ2-1; D possibly corresponds to TRBD2 (5 bases). The CDR3 is 14 residues long. The V gene's germline CDR1 is SQVTM and CDR2 ANQGSEA. Between the trimmed V and J ends, which lost 4 bases and 7 bases, there was a span of 17 bases. CDR3 coding DNA: TGCAGCGTTGGGTGGACGCTAGCAGATAATGAGCAGTTCTTC. Encoded protein: CSVGWTLADNEQFF.

V gene TRBV7-2 combines with J gene TRBJ2-7; 8 bases match TRBD1. V was clipped by 0 bases and J by 2 bases; unmatched bases: 3. Germline V gives CDR1 SGHTA, CDR2 FQGNSA. The CDR3 sequence is 15 residues long. The CDR3 region has the DNA TGTGCCAGCAGCTTAGCGGACAGGGAAGCCTACGAGCAGTACTTC. Translating gives CASSLADREAYEQYF.